The next 30 T cell receptor beta chains were all read from a single sample in a study of cytomegalovirus exposure and HLA in healthy donors. TCRdb's copy holds only in-frame clones and misses some; the assay was immunoSEQ multiplex PCR. The sample has some 170,000 clones, 87% seen once. Material for sequencing was PBMCs. The receptors were gathered from a woman under 40 in good health and CMV-seronegative.

V gene TRBV4-1 combines with J gene TRBJ2-7; 9 bases line up with TRBD1. J gave up 2 bases and V 4 bases, and 9 bases lay outside the gene matches. This CDR3 comprises 16 residues. CDR1 MGHRA and CDR2 YSYEKL come from the germline V gene. Here the CDR3 reads CASSPPTGTGTYEQYF. The CDR3 DNA reads TGCGCCAGCAGCCCACCTACCGGGACAGGGACCTACGAGCAGTACTTC.

V gene TRBV21-1 combines with J gene TRBJ1-4; the DNA was not compared with TRBD1, the D call given in the table. TRBV21-1 is labeled a pseudogene. The CDR3 extends over 15 amino acids. CDR3 protein: CASRLTGVTNEKLFF. The CDR3 DNA is TGTGCCAGCAGGCTCACAGGGGTCACTAATGAAAAACTGTTTTTT.

The rearrangement links TRBV4-2 to TRBJ2-1, with D maybe TRBD1 (5 bases). There are 15 residues in the CDR3. Germline V gives CDR1 LGHNA, CDR2 YNFKEQ. V was pared by 3 bases and J by 6 bases, with 15 bases between. The CDR3 coding sequence is TGTGCCAGCAGCCACGACAGAGAAGTTTCCAATGAGCAGTTCTTC. The encoded protein is CASSHDREVSNEQFF.

This rearrangement joins TRBV5-1 to TRBJ2-1; TRBD2 agrees at 9 bases. With V trimmed by 3 bases and J by 1 base, 8 bases remained unmatched. Germline V gives CDR1 SGHRS, CDR2 YFSETQ. This CDR3 contains 17 residues. CDR3: CASSSFGSGGSYNEQFF. CDR3 DNA: TGCGCCAGCAGCTCCTTTGGGAGCGGGGGGTCCTACAATGAGCAGTTCTTC.

The V gene is TRBV7-6, the J gene TRBJ1-2; 9 bases line up with TRBD1. CDR3 size: 16 residues. Germline assignment: CDR1 SGHVS and CDR2 FNYEAQ. Trimming removed 3 bases from V and 8 bases from J; junction bases left unmatched: 13. CDR3 bases: TGTGCCAGCAGCTTGGAGCCGGGACAGGGTTTGGGCGGCTACACCTTC. It is translated as CASSLEPGQGLGGYTF. The whole variable domain, filled in from reference TRBV7-6 and TRBJ1-2, reads GAGVSQSPRYKVTKRGQDVALRCDPISGHVSLYWYRQALGQGPEFLTYFNYEAQQDKSGLPNDRFSAERPEGSISTLTIQRTEQRDSAMYRCASSLEPGQGLGGYTFGSGTRLTVV.

The rearrangement uses TRBV6-1 and TRBJ2-3; 9 bases are a match to TRBD1. This CDR3 region has 15 residues. Germline V CDR1 and CDR2: MNHNS, SASEGT. V was pared by 5 bases and J by 1 base, with 4 bases of the junction left unmatched. The CDR3 here is CASSSDRGGTDTQYF. The CDR3 DNA follows: TGTGCCAGCAGTTCGGACAGGGGAGGCACAGATACGCAGTATTTT.

This clone has a handful of counts. The chain carries TRBV25-1 and TRBJ2-5, with D tentatively TRBD1 (6 bases). The CDR3 runs to 10 residues. Germline V gene data show CDR1 as MGHDK and CDR2 as SYGVNS. Trimming removed 9 bases from V and 5 bases from J, with 7 bases in between. The CDR3 DNA sequence: TGTGCCAGTCAGGGGGAGACCCAGTACTTC. This encodes CASQGETQYF. Full variable domain (rest looked up from reference TRBV25-1 and TRBJ2-5): EADIYQTPRYLVIGTGKKITLECSQTMGHDKMYWYQQDPGMELHLIHYSYGVNSTEKGDLSSESTVSRIRTEHFPLTLESARPSHTSQYLCASQGETQYFGPGTRLLVL.

The V gene is TRBV19, the J gene TRBJ2-3; the D is unclear. Germline-derived CDR1 and CDR2 are LNHDA and SQIVND (reference sequence). The CDR3 has 13 residues. Trimming stripped 3 bases from V and 0 bases from J, with 4 bases between. CDR3: CASSMSSTDTQYF. The DNA of the CDR3 is TGTGCCAGTAGTATGAGTAGCACAGATACGCAGTATTTT.

The V gene is TRBV2, the J gene TRBJ2-2, with TRBD1 identical over 10 bases. J gave up 5 bases and V 6 bases, and 6 bases lay outside the gene matches. The CDR3 is made up of 15 amino acids. Looked up from germline, CDR1 is SNHLY and CDR2 is FYNNEI. DNA for the CDR3: TGTGCCAGCAGAGGGACAGGGGTCAAGACCGGGGAGCTGTTTTTT. This encodes CASRGTGVKTGELFF. Based on the CDR3 plus reference TRBV2 and TRBJ2-2, the full variable domain is EPEVTQTPSHQVTQMGQEVILRCVPISNHLYFYWYRQILGQKVEFLVSFYNNEISEKSEIFDDQFSVERPDGSNFTLKIRSTKLEDSAMYFCASRGTGVKTGELFFGEGSRLTVL.

The rearrangement joins TRBV2 to TRBJ2-7; 7 bases are a match to TRBD1. V dropped 3 bases and J dropped 3; count of bases not matched to a gene: 5. The CDR3 runs to 14 residues. The germline CDR1 and CDR2 sequences are SNHLY and FYNNEI. CDR3 nucleotide sequence: TGTGCCAGCAGTGAGACCCGGGACAGCTACGAGCAGTACTTC. Translated: CASSETRDSYEQYF.

This chain links TRBV2 with TRBJ2-7; 9 bases are a match to TRBD2. J was trimmed by 5 bases and V by 8 bases; bases with no gene match: 4. Germline V gene data show CDR1 as SNHLY and CDR2 as FYNNEI. This CDR3 is built from 12 residues. In DNA, the CDR3 is TGTGCCAGCGGCGGGAGGGGGGACGAGCAGTACTTC. Translation gives CASGGRGDEQYF.

The chain has TRBV5-1 and TRBJ2-1; D is possibly TRBD1 (6 bases). This CDR3 contains 15 residues. V lost 2 bases and J 7 bases, leaving 16 bases between the germline ends. Germline CDR1 is SGHRS and CDR2 is YFSETQ. The CDR3 here is CASSLTGYETNEQFF. Here the CDR3 DNA reads TGCGCCAGCAGCTTAACAGGGTACGAAACAAATGAGCAGTTCTTC.

The chain employs TRBV14 and TRBJ2-7, with D possibly TRBD1 on 6 matching bases. V shed 1 base and J shed 4 bases, with 17 bases lying between them. The CDR3 sequence is 16 residues long. The germline V gene encodes CDR1 SGHDN and CDR2 FVKESK. CDR3 coding DNA: TGTGCCAGCAGCCAAGGGCAGGGGCTGGGATTTTACGAGCAGTACTTC. Translation gives CASSQGQGLGFYEQYF. The variable domain in full, completed from reference TRBV14 and TRBJ2-7, reads EAGVTQFPSHSVIEKGQTVTLRCDPISGHDNLYWYRRVMGKEIKFLLHFVKESKQDESGMPNNRFLAERTGGTYSTLKVQPAELEDSGVYFCASSQGQGLGFYEQYFGPGTRLTVT.

About this clone itself: The junction shows a germline mismatch at one end, possibly a read error. The chain combines TRBV15 with TRBJ2-7; a weak D match, TRBD1 (6 bases). The CDR3 consists of 15 residues. The germline gives CDR1 LNHNV, CDR2 YYDKDF (reference sequence). This chain's CDR3 is CATSGDRSSSYEQYF. In DNA, the CDR3 is TGTGCCACCAGCGGAGACAGGTCCAGCTCCTACGAGCAGTACTTC.

The chain uses TRBV27 and TRBJ1-1, with a possible D match to TRBD1 (6 bases). Germline lookup yields CDR1 MNHEY and CDR2 SMNVEV (reference sequence). V dropped 5 bases and J dropped 9 bases, with 13 bases sitting between them. The CDR3 extends over 12 amino acids. This CDR3 is CASSPRGAKAFF. In nucleotides, the CDR3 is TGTGCCAGCAGTCCCCGGGGGGCAAAAGCTTTCTTT.

The chain uses TRBV2 and TRBJ1-2; 7 nucleotides agree with TRBD1. Germline trimming cut 5 bases from V and 0 bases from J; bases unmatched to any gene: 6. This CDR3 region has 15 residues. Per germline, CDR1 SNHLY and CDR2 FYNNEI. CDR3 sequence: CASSPTGVANYGYTF. CDR3 coding DNA: TGTGCCAGCAGTCCTACAGGGGTAGCTAACTATGGCTACACCTTC.

The rearrangement links TRBV20-1 to TRBJ1-6; D gene unclear. Germline V gene lookup returns CDR1 DFQATT and CDR2 SNEGSKA (reference sequence). The CDR3 is 10 residues long. V was shortened by 6 bases and J by 6 bases, with 3 bases between the two germline ends. The CDR3 region is CSAFNSPLHF. CDR3 bases: TGCAGTGCCTTTAATTCACCCCTCCACTTT.

The rearrangement joins TRBV29-1 to TRBJ1-1; D is unresolved. CDR3 length: 13 amino acids. V lost 2 bases to trimming and J lost 0 bases, with 7 bases between them. Germline CDR1 is SQVTM and CDR2 is ANQGSEA. The CDR3 DNA is TGCAGCGTTGAATACGGAGTGAACACTGAAGCTTTCTTT. Encoded protein: CSVEYGVNTEAFF.

The chain links TRBV5-6 to TRBJ2-1; the D gene is possibly TRBD2 (7 bases). Trimming removed 1 base from V and 10 bases from J, with 15 bases in between. CDR3 length: 14 amino acids. Germline V gives CDR1 SGHDT, CDR2 YYEEEE. CDR3: CASSLMIGGEEQFF. CDR3 nucleotides: TGTGCCAGCAGCTTGATGATAGGGGGGGAAGAGCAGTTCTTC.

The V call is TRBV5-1, the J call TRBJ1-2, with a weak D call TRBD1 (6 bases). The CDR3 contains 15 residues. Trimming shortened V by 1 base and J by 2 bases, and 12 bases separated the two germline ends. CDR1 is SGHRS, CDR2 YFSETQ, per germline. CDR3 in amino acids: CASSLLPDRNYGYTF. CDR3 DNA: TGCGCCAGCAGCTTGTTACCGGACAGAAACTATGGCTACACCTTC. The whole variable domain, filled in from reference TRBV5-1 and TRBJ1-2, reads KAGVTQTPRYLIKTRGQQVTLSCSPISGHRSVSWYQQTPGQGLQFLFEYFSETQRNKGNFPGRFSGRQFSNSRSEMNVSTLELGDSALYLCASSLLPDRNYGYTFGSGTRLTVV.

The chain combines TRBV6-6 with TRBJ1-3; D is ambiguous. The CDR3 is 13 amino acids. V lost 10 bases and J lost 4, with 14 bases in between. Germline V gives CDR1 MNHNY, CDR2 SVGAGI (reference sequence). CDR3 nucleotide sequence: TGTGCCACCGGGCGCGGAGGGGGAAACACCATATATTTT. Its protein product is CATGRGGGNTIYF.

This chain uses TRBV7-8 with TRBJ1-4, with D hard to call. The CDR3 covers 16 residues. The germline gives CDR1 SGHVS, CDR2 FQNEAQ. V lost 4 bases and J lost 10, with 22 bases in between. CDR3: CASSSRLVGSNVKLFF. The DNA for the CDR3 is TGTGCCAGCAGCTCGCGGTTAGTAGGGAGTAACGTAAAACTGTTTTTT.

This sequence joins TRBV4-2 and TRBJ1-3, with D possibly TRBD1 on 6 matching bases. Germline V gene lookup returns CDR1 LGHNA and CDR2 YNFKEQ. The CDR3 totals 15 residues. Trimming took off 4 bases at V and 1 base at J, with 11 bases between the two ends. DNA for the CDR3: TGTGCCAGCAGCCCCAGGGGTGGTTCTGGAAACACCATATATTTT. Amino acids: CASSPRGGSGNTIYF.

A single count supports this clone. The rearrangement links TRBV15 to TRBJ2-3, with TRBD2 matching 7 bases. V lost 0 bases to trimming and J lost 6 bases; unmatched junction nucleotides: 9. Looked up from germline, CDR1 is LNHNV and CDR2 is YYDKDF (reference sequence). The CDR3 totals 16 residues. The CDR3: CATSRESGEGSDTQYF. In DNA form, the CDR3 reads TGTGCCACCAGCAGAGAATCGGGGGAGGGTTCCGATACGCAGTATTTT.

J is TRBJ2-7 and V is TRBV7-9, with TRBD1 identical over 7 bases. Germline V gene lookup returns CDR1 SEHNR and CDR2 FQNEAQ (reference sequence). The trim removed 1 base at V and 5 bases at J, leaving 8 bases unmatched. The CDR3 totals 15 residues. As DNA, the CDR3 is TGTGCCAGCAGCTTAGTGCACAGGGGCGCTCACGAGCAGTACTTC. It translates to CASSLVHRGAHEQYF.

In its sample, this clone was seen once. In nucleotides, the CDR3 is TGTGCCAGCAGTCCCAATTATTATGGGACAGGGGGCGAAGAGACCCAGTACTTC. Protein product: CASSPNYYGTGGEETQYF. The chain links TRBV27 to TRBJ2-5; 12 bases match TRBD1. With V trimmed by 5 bases and J by 3 bases, 13 bases remained unmatched. Looked up from germline, CDR1 is MNHEY and CDR2 is SMNVEV (reference sequence). The CDR3 length is 18 residues.

The chain joins TRBV27 to TRBJ2-7, with 14 bases that match TRBD2. In germline, CDR1 is MNHEY, CDR2 SMNVEV (reference sequence). J lost 7 bases, V lost 3 bases, and 17 bases had no gene match. The CDR3 contains 19 residues. The CDR3 loop reads CASSLAGGTSGGPNLEQYF. For the CDR3, the DNA is TGTGCCAGCAGTTTGGCGGGGGGGACTAGCGGGGGACCAAATTTGGAGCAGTACTTC.

The chain has TRBV27 and TRBJ2-3; 8 bases match TRBD2. Germline V gives CDR1 MNHEY, CDR2 SMNVEV (reference sequence). This CDR3 contains 15 residues. Trimming removed 6 bases from V and 3 bases from J; junction bases left unmatched: 8. CDR3 sequence: CASSNSGEPTDTQYF. The CDR3 nucleotides read TGTGCCAGCAGCAATAGCGGGGAGCCGACAGATACGCAGTATTTT.

This clone came up a few times. The genes are TRBV7-9 and TRBJ1-1, with D maybe TRBD1 (6 bases). The CDR3 sequence is 14 residues long. With 4 bases removed from V and 7 bases from J, the gap between germline ends came to 16 bases. The V gene's germline CDR1 is SEHNR and CDR2 FQNEAQ (reference sequence). The CDR3 reads CASSSTGSHGEAFF. CDR3 in DNA: TGTGCCAGCAGCTCAACAGGGTCCCATGGTGAAGCTTTCTTT.

The chain is built from TRBV10-2 and TRBJ1-2; D may be TRBD1 (5 bases). CDR1 is WSHSY and CDR2 is SAAADI in the germline V gene. The CDR3 covers 13 residues. V was pared by 8 bases and J by 2 bases, with 12 bases between. CDR3 in amino acids: CASRGGVNYGYTF. The CDR3 nucleotides read TGCGCCAGCCGCGGAGGGGTCAACTATGGCTACACCTTC.